A selection of T cell receptor beta chains follows, all from one sample in a study of shared clonotypes between healthy human individuals. Assay: immunoSEQ multiplex PCR; the TCRdb copy retains only in-frame clones and omits some. The sample shows more than 400,000 clones, 95% to 97% of them seen only once. Specimen: naive CD4+ T cells sorted from blood. These receptors all come from a woman under 40 in good health. CDR3s include the opening cysteine and the closing phenylalanine or tryptophan. The order of the fields is CDR3 protein, CDR3 DNA, V gene, D gene, clone size, J gene. D genes are given only for firm matches. Part of the rows lack a size; the others show once, few, many or a class for expanded clones.

CDR3aa: CASSVWGYGYTF
CDR3nt: TGTGCCAGCAGTGTATGGGGGTATGGCTACACCTTC
v_gene: TRBV28
d_gene: NA
abundance: NA
j_gene: TRBJ1-2

CDR3aa: CASRKDREDDEQYF
CDR3nt: TGTGCCAGTAGAAAGGACAGGGAGGACGACGAGCAGTACTTC
v_gene: TRBV19
d_gene: TRBD1
abundance: NA
j_gene: TRBJ2-7

CDR3aa: CASSRGQGTNEKLFF
CDR3nt: TGCGCCAGCAGCCGAGGACAGGGAACTAATGAAAAACTGTTTTTT
v_gene: TRBV4-1
d_gene: TRBD1
abundance: NA
j_gene: TRBJ1-4

CDR3aa: CAWRTRGINEKLFF
CDR3nt: TGTGCCTGGAGAACGAGGGGGATTAATGAAAAACTGTTTTTT
v_gene: TRBV30
d_gene: NA
abundance: NA
j_gene: TRBJ1-4

CDR3aa: CASTPTGLSGNTIYF
CDR3nt: TGTGCCAGCACCCCAACAGGGCTCTCTGGAAACACCATATATTTT
v_gene: TRBV28
d_gene: NA
abundance: NA
j_gene: TRBJ1-3

CDR3aa: CASSARQGGTDTQYF
CDR3nt: TGTGCCAGCAGCGCACGACAGGGAGGGACAGATACGCAGTATTTT
v_gene: TRBV9
d_gene: NA
abundance: NA
j_gene: TRBJ2-3

CDR3aa: CASSLSGQFNEKLFF
CDR3nt: TGTGCCAGCAGCTTATCCGGACAGTTTAATGAAAAACTGTTTTTT
v_gene: TRBV7-9
d_gene: NA
abundance: NA
j_gene: TRBJ1-4

CDR3aa: CASTPGRGVNTEAFF
CDR3nt: TGCGCCAGCACCCCAGGGCGAGGGGTGAACACTGAAGCTTTCTTT
v_gene: TRBV5-1
d_gene: NA
abundance: NA
j_gene: TRBJ1-1

CDR3aa: CASSLVSGGPLISTGAQYF
CDR3nt: TGTGCCAGCAGCTTGGTTTCAGGAGGGCCACTCATTAGCACAGGGGCGCAGTATTTT
v_gene: TRBV5-4
d_gene: NA
abundance: once
j_gene: TRBJ2-3

CDR3aa: CASSYGIGNYGYTF
CDR3nt: TGTGCCAGCAGTTACGGCATTGGTAACTATGGCTACACCTTC
v_gene: TRBV6-5
d_gene: NA
abundance: NA
j_gene: TRBJ1-2

CDR3aa: CASSMAAYPIYEQYF
CDR3nt: TGTGCCAGTAGTATGGCAGCTTACCCCATATACGAGCAGTACTTC
v_gene: TRBV19
d_gene: NA
abundance: once
j_gene: TRBJ2-7

CDR3aa: CASSIAPGETQYF
CDR3nt: TGTGCCAGTAGTATAGCCCCGGGGGAGACCCAGTACTTC
v_gene: TRBV19
d_gene: NA
abundance: NA
j_gene: TRBJ2-5

CDR3aa: CASSQDPGLAGVGETQYF
CDR3nt: TGCGCCAGCAGCCAAGACCCGGGACTAGCGGGAGTCGGGGAGACCCAGTACTTC
v_gene: TRBV4-1
d_gene: TRBD2
abundance: NA
j_gene: TRBJ2-5

CDR3aa: CASSLGALAGVGNEQFF
CDR3nt: TGTGCCAGCAGCTTAGGGGCTCTAGCGGGAGTCGGGAATGAGCAGTTCTTC
v_gene: TRBV7-9
d_gene: TRBD2
abundance: once
j_gene: TRBJ2-1

CDR3aa: CASTYTRVNTEAFF
CDR3nt: TGTGCCAGCACCTACACTAGGGTGAACACTGAAGCTTTCTTT
v_gene: TRBV5-6
d_gene: NA
abundance: NA
j_gene: TRBJ1-1

CDR3aa: CASRITGTAHYEQYF
CDR3nt: TGTGCCAGTAGGATTACCGGGACAGCCCACTACGAGCAGTACTTC
v_gene: TRBV19
d_gene: TRBD1
abundance: NA
j_gene: TRBJ2-7

CDR3aa: CASSYGQNTQYF
CDR3nt: TGTGCCAGCAGTTATGGACAAAATACGCAGTATTTT
v_gene: TRBV13
d_gene: NA
abundance: NA
j_gene: TRBJ2-3

CDR3aa: CAWSVTRAETQYF
CDR3nt: TGTGCCTGGAGTGTCACTAGGGCGGAGACCCAGTACTTC
v_gene: TRBV30
d_gene: NA
abundance: NA
j_gene: TRBJ2-5

CDR3aa: CASREQLNEKLFF
CDR3nt: TGTGCCAGCAGGGAACAGCTTAATGAAAAACTGTTTTTT
v_gene: TRBV6-1
d_gene: NA
abundance: NA
j_gene: TRBJ1-4

CDR3aa: CASSLREANTEAFF
CDR3nt: TGTGCCAGCAGCTTACGGGAAGCGAACACTGAAGCTTTCTTT
v_gene: TRBV7-8
d_gene: NA
abundance: NA
j_gene: TRBJ1-1

CDR3aa: CASSLLGGSTDTQYF
CDR3nt: TGTGCCAGCAGCTTACTTGGCGGGAGCACAGATACGCAGTATTTT
v_gene: TRBV11-2
d_gene: NA
abundance: once
j_gene: TRBJ2-3

CDR3aa: CSVEPAGHYINYGYTF
CDR3nt: TGCAGCGTTGAGCCGGCAGGGCACTATATTAACTATGGCTACACCTTC
v_gene: TRBV29-1
d_gene: NA
abundance: NA
j_gene: TRBJ1-2